The present T cell receptor beta chain was sequenced within a study of cytomegalovirus exposure and HLA in healthy donors. Study at large: A preliminary data release comprised 70 million to 95 million unique TCRs obtained from HLA-typed donors.

V was shortened by 5 bases and J by 3 bases, with 5 bases between the two germline ends. This CDR3 is built from 11 residues. The germline V gene has CDR1 MNHEY and CDR2 SVGAGI. It was with 60 Vbeta and 13 Jbeta primers that the PCR ran. Profiling relied on immunoSEQ multiplex PCR, and the TCRdb table lists in-frame clones only, not all of them. Of approximately 150,000 clones in the sample, 65% to 85% were seen once. The sequence was obtained from a man aged 60 to 75 in good health and CMV-seronegative. Sequencing input: PBMCs. This sequence joins TRBV6-5 and TRBJ2-7; no clear D gene. CDR3 sequence reads: CASSTYYEQYF. CDR3 sequence (DNA): TGTGCCAGCAGTACCTACTACGAGCAGTACTTC.